The clone carrying this T cell receptor (beta chain) showed up many times. Its specificity is not known. The CDR3 contains 14 residues. With 2 bases removed from V and 4 bases from J, the gap between germline ends came to 12 bases. Germline V lookup: CDR1 MGHRA, CDR2 YSYEKL. Together with a sample-barcoded 5' primer, a J-beta primer mix was included in a second PCR lasting about 7 to 12 cycles. The template-switch adaptor was a 5' adaptor with 12 random nucleotides. It tagged each cDNA molecule. TCRdb reprocessed the 5' RACE reads via MiXCR and lists one record per CDR3 protein. The profile shows about 1.6 million distinct CDR3 sequences, about 35% of them singletons. The source of the sample is a study of blood T cells in healthy people across ages. The donors, healthy Caucasians from Russia, were aged 6 to 90. Notes on the study in general: TCR beta diversity per million T cells fell roughly linearly with age. Any changes in expanded clonotypes were possibly confounded, as donor CMV status remained unknown.

The chain uses TRBV4-1 and TRBJ2-7, with TRBD1 as a possible D gene (5 bases). The source of this sequence is a woman younger than 45 in good health. Material for sequencing was blood. The CDR3: CASSQKGSDYEQYF. Here the CDR3 DNA reads TGCGCCAGCAGCCAAAAGGGGTCAGATTACGAGCAGTACTTC.